In its sample, the clone carrying this T cell receptor beta chain was seen once. Here immunoSEQ multiplex PCR was the method, and the copy in TCRdb shows in-frame clones only, minus some. The repertoire holds tens of thousands of clones, 91% seen once, with around 3.9% in the top ten. Germline V gene lookup returns CDR1 SGHTS and CDR2 YDEGEE. V trimming: 3 bases; J trimming: 5 bases; junction bases outside the gene matches: 0. This CDR3 spans 12 amino acids. The entry originates in a study of technical replicates of blood from a handful of donors. Material for sequencing was PBMCs. This chain links TRBV5-8 with TRBJ1-1; TRBD1 matches 8 bases. The receptor comes from a human donor in good health. Some clones in this sample may be carry-over from other donors' samples. The CDR3 loop reads CASSWTGTEAFF. DNA of the CDR3: TGTGCCAGCAGCTGGACAGGGACTGAAGCTTTCTTT.